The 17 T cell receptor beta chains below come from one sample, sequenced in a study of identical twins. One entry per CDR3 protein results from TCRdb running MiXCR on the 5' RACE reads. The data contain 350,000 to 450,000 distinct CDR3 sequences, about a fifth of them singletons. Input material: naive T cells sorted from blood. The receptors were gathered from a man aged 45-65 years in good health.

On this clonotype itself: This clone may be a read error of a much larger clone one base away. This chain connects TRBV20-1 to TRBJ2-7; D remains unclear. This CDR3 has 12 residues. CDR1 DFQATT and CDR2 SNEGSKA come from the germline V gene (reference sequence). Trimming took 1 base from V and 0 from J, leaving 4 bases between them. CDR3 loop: CSARVVSYEQYF. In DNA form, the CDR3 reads TGCAGTGCTAGAGTGGTCTCCTACGAGCAGTACTTC.

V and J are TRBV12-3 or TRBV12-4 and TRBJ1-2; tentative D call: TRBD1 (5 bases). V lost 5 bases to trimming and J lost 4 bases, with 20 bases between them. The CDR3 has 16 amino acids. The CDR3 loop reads CASSGPGAFPLYGYTF. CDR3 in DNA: TGTGCCAGCAGTGGCCCCGGGGCCTTCCCACTCTATGGCTACACCTTC.

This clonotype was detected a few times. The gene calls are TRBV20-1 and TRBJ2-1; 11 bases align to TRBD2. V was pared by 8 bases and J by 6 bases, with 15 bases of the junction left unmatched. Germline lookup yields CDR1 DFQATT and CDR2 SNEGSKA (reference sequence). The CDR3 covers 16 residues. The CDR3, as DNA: TGCAGTCCTCCATTCTCACTAGCGGGAGAGGGCAATGAGCAGTTCTTC. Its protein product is CSPPFSLAGEGNEQFF.

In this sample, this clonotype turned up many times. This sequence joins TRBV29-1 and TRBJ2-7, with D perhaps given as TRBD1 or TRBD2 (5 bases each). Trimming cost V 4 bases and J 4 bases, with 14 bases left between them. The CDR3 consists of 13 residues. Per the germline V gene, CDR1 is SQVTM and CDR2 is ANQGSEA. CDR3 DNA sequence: TGCAGCGTTGCCAGGGAGAGTGGTTACGAGCAGTACTTC. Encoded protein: CSVARESGYEQYF.

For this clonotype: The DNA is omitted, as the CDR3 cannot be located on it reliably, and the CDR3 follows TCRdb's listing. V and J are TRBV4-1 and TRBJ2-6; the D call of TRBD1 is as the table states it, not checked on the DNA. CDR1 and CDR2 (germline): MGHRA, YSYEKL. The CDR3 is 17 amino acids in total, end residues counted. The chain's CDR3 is CASSQGGVGRGANVLAF.

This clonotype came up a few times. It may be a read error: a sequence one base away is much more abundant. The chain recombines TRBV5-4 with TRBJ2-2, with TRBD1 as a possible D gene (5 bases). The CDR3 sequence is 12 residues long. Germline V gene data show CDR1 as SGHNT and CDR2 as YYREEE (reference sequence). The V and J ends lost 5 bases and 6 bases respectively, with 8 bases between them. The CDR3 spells CASSTGSGELFF. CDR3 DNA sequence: TGTGCCAGCAGTACAGGATCCGGGGAGCTGTTTTTT. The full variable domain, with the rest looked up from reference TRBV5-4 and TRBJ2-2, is ETGVTQSPTHLIKTRGQQVTLRCSSQSGHNTVSWYQQALGQGPQFIFQYYREEENGRGNFPPRFSGLQFPNYSSELNVNALELDDSALYLCASSTGSGELFFGEGSRLTVL.

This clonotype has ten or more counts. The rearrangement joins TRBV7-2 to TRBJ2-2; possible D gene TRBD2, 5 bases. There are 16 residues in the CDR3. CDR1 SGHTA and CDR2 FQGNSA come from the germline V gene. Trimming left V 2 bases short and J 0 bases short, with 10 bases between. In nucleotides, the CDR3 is TGTGCCAGCAGCTTAAGTAGCGTAGCGAACACCGGGGAGCTGTTTTTT. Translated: CASSLSSVANTGELFF.

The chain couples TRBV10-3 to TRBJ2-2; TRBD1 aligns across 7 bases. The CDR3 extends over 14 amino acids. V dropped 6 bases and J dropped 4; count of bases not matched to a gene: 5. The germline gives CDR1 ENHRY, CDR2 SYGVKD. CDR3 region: CAIRRQGFTGELFF. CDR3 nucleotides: TGTGCCATCAGAAGACAGGGATTCACCGGGGAGCTGTTTTTT.

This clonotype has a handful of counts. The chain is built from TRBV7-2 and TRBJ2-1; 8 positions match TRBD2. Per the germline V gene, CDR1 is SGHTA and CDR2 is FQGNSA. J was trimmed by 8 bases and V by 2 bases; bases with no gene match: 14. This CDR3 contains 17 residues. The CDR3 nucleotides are TGTGCCAGCAGCTTACTTGCGGGAGGATTGGGAGGCGATGAGCAGTTCTTC. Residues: CASSLLAGGLGGDEQFF.

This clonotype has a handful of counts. The CDR3 DNA reads TGCAGTGCTAGAGGCCCCGGGCCTAGCGGGAGGGCCTGGGCAGATACGCAGTATTTT. Amino acids: CSARGPGPSGRAWADTQYF. The V call is TRBV20-1, the J call TRBJ2-3; 12 bases agree with TRBD2. After removal of 1 base from V and 4 bases from J, the junction contained 15 bases not matched to a gene. CDR1 DFQATT and CDR2 SNEGSKA come from the germline V gene (reference sequence). This CDR3 comprises 19 residues.

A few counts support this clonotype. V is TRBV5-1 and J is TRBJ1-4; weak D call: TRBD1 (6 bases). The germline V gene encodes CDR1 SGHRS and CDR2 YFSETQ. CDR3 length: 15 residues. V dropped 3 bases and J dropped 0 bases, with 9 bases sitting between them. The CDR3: CASSSGATTNEKLFF. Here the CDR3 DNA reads TGCGCCAGCAGCTCGGGGGCCACAACTAATGAAAAACTGTTTTTT.

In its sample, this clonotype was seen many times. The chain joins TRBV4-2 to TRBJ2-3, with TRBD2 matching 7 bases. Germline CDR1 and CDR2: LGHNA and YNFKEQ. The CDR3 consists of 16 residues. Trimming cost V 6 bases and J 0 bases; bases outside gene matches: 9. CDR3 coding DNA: TGTGCCAGCAGTCGCCCAGGGCGGGAGAGCACAGATACGCAGTATTTT. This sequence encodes CASSRPGRESTDTQYF.

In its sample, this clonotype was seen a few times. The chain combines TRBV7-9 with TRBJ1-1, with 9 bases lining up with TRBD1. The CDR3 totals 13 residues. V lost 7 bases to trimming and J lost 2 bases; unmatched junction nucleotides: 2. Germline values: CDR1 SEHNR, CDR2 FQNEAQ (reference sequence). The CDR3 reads CASTQGANTEAFF. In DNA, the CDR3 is TGTGCCAGCACACAGGGGGCCAACACTGAAGCTTTCTTT.

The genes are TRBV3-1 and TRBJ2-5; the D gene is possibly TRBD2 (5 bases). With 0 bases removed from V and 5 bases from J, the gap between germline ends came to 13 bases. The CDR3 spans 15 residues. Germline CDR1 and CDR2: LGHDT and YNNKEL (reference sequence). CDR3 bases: TGTGCCAGCAGCCAAGATCCTGAGGGTTGGGAGACCCAGTACTTC. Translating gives CASSQDPEGWETQYF.

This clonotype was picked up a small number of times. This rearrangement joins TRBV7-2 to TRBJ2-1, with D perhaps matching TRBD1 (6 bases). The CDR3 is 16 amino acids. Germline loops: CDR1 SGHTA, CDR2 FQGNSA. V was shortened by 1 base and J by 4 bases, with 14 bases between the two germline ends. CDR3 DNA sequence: TGTGCCAGCAGCTTAGACCGGGACACAAGATACAATGAGCAGTTCTTC. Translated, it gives CASSLDRDTRYNEQFF. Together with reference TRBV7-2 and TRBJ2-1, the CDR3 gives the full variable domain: GAGVSQSPSNKVTEKGKDVELRCDPISGHTALYWYRQSLGQGLEFLIYFQGNSAPDKSGLPSDRFSAERTGGSVSTLTIQRTQQEDSAVYLCASSLDRDTRYNEQFFGPGTRLTVL.

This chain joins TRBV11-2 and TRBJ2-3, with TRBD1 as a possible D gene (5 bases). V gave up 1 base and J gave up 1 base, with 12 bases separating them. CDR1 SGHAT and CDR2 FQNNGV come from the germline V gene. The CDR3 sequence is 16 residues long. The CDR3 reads CASSLAGRVGTDTQYF. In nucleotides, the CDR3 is TGTGCCAGCAGCTTAGCTGGCAGGGTGGGCACAGATACGCAGTATTTT.

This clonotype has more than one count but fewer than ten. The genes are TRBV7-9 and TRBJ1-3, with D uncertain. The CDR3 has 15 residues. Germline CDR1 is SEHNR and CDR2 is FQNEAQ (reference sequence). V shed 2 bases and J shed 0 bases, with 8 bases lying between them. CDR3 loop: CASSLSQSSGNTIYF. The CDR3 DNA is TGTGCCAGCAGCTTATCACAGAGCTCTGGAAACACCATATATTTT.